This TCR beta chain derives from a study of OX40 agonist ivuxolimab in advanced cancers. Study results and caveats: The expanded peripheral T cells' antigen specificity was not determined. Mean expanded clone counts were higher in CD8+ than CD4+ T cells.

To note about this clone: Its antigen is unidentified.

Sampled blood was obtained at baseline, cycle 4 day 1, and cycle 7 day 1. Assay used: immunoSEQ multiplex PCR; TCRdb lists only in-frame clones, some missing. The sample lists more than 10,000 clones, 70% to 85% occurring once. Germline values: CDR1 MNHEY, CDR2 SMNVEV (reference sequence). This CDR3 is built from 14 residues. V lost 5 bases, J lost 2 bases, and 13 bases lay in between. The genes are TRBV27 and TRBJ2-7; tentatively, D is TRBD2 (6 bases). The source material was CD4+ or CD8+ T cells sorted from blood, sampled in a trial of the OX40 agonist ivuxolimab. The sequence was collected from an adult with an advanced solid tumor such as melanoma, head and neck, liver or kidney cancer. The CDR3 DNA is TGTGCCAGCAGTCCCCGGGGGTTTACCTACGAGCAGTACTTC. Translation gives CASSPRGFTYEQYF.